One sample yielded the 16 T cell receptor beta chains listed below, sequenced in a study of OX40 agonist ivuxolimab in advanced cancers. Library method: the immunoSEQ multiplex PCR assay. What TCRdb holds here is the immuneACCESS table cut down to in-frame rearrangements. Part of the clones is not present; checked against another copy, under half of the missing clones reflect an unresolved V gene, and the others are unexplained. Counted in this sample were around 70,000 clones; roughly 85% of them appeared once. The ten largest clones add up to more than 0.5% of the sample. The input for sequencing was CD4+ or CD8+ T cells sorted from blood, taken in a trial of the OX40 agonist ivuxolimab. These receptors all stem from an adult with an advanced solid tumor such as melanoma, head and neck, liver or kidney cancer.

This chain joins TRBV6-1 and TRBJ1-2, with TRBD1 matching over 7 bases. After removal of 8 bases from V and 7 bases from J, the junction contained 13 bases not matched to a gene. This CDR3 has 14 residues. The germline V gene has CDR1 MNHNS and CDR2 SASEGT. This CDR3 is CASRASDRLGGYTF. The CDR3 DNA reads TGTGCCAGCCGCGCTTCGGACAGGCTGGGTGGCTACACCTTC.

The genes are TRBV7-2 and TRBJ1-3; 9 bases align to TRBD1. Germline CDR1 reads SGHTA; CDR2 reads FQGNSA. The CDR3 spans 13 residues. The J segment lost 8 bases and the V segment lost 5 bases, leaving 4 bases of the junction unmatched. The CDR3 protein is CASSLDRGDTIYF. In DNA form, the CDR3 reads TGTGCCAGCAGCCTCGACAGGGGGGACACCATATATTTT.

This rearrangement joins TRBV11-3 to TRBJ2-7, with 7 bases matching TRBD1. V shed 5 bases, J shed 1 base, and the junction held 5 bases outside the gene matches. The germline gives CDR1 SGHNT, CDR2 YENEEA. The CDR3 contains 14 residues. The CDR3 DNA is TGTGCCAGCAGCCGTAGACAGGGTTCCTACGAGCAGTACTTC. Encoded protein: CASSRRQGSYEQYF.

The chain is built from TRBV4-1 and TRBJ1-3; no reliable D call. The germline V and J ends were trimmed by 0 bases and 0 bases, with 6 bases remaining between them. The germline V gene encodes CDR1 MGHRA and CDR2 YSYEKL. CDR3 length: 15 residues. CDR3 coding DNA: TGCGCCAGCAGCCAAGATCAGACCTCTGGAAACACCATATATTTT. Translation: CASSQDQTSGNTIYF.

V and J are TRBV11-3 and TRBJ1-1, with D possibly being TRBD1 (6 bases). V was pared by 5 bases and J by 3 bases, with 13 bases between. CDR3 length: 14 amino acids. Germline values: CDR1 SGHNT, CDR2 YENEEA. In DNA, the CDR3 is TGTGCCAGCAGCATCGCCCAGGGGTACACTGAAGCTTTCTTT. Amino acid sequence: CASSIAQGYTEAFF.

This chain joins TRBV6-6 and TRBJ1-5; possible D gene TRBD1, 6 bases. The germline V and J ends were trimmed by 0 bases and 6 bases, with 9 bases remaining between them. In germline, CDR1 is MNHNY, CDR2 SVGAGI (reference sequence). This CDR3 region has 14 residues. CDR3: CASSYSQGGQPQHF. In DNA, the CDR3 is TGTGCCAGCAGTTACTCACAGGGAGGTCAGCCCCAGCATTTT.

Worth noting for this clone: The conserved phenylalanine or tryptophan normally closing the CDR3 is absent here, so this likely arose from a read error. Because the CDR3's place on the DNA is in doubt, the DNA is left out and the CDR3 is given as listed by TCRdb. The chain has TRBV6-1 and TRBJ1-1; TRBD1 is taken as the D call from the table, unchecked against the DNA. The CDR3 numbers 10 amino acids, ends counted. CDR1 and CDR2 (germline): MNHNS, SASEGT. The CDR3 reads CASSGMGSTV.

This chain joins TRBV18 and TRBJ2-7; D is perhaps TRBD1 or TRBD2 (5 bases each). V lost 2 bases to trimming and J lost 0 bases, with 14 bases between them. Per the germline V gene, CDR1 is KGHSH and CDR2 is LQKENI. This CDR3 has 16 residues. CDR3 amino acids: CASSPGGPGTSYEQYF. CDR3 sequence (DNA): TGTGCCAGCTCACCAGGTGGGCCAGGGACCTCCTACGAGCAGTACTTC.

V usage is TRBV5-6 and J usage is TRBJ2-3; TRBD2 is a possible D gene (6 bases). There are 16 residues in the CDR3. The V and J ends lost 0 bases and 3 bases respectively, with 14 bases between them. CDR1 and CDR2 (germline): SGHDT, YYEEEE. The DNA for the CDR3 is TGTGCCAGCAGCTTGGCGGGGGTAAAAGGAACAGATACGCAGTATTTT. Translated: CASSLAGVKGTDTQYF.

CDR3 amino acids: CASRSADTTDTQYF. Written as DNA, the CDR3 is TGTGCCAGCAGGTCAGCGGACACCACAGATACGCAGTATTTT. The gene calls are TRBV9 and TRBJ2-3; D may match TRBD1 or TRBD2 (5 bases each). There are 14 residues in the CDR3. The germline CDR1 and CDR2 sequences are SGDLS and YYNGEE. V lost 5 bases to trimming and J lost 2 bases, with 12 bases between them.

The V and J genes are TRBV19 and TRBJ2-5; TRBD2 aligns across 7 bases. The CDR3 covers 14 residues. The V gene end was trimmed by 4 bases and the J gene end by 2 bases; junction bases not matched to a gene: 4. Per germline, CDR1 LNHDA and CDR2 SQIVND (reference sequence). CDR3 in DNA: TGTGCCAGTAGTACTAGCGGATTGCAAGAGACCCAGTACTTC. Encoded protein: CASSTSGLQETQYF.

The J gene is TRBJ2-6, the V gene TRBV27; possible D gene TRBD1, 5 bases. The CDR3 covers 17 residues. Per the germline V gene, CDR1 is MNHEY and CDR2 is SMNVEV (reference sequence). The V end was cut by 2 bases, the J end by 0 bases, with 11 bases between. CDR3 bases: TGTGCCAGCAGTTTAGCAGGGTACGGCTCTGGGGCCAACGTCCTGACTTTC. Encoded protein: CASSLAGYGSGANVLTF.

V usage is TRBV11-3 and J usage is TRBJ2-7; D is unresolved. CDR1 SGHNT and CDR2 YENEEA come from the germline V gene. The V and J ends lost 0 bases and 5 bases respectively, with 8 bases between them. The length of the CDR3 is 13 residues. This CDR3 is CASSLDTNDEQYF. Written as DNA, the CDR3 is TGTGCCAGCAGCTTAGACACGAACGACGAGCAGTACTTC.

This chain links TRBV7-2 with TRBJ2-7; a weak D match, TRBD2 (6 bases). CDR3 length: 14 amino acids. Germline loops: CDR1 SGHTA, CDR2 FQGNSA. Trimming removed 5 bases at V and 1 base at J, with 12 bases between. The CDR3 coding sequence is TGTGCCAGCAGCCCCCGACTAGTATCCTACGAGCAGTACTTC. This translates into CASSPRLVSYEQYF.

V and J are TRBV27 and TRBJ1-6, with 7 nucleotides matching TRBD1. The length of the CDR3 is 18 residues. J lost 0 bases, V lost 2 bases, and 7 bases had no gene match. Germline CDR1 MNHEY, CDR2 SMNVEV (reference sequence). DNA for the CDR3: TGTGCCAGCAGTTTAAGCGCTTACAGGGGCTCCTATAATTCACCCCTCCACTTT. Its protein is CASSLSAYRGSYNSPLHF.

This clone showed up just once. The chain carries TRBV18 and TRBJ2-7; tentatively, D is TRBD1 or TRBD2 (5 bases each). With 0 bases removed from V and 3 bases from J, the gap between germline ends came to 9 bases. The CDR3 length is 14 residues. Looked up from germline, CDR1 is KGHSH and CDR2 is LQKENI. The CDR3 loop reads CASSPPGTDYEQYF. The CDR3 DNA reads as TGTGCCAGCTCACCACCCGGGACGGACTACGAGCAGTACTTC.